The rows below give T cell receptor beta chains drawn from one sample of a study of control samples from healthy donors and cancer patients. Only in-frame clones appear in the TCRdb table, and some are missing; sequencing was by immunoSEQ multiplex PCR. The table has about 130,000 clones, around nine tenths seen once. Input material: blood. These receptors originate from a man aged 18-30 years in good health. Each CDR3 is given with its conserved first and last residue. D genes are given only for firm matches. A clone size is listed for some rows: how often the clone was seen (once, few, many), or a class if it is expanded.

clone_size	d_call	v_call	j_call	cdr3_nt	cdr3_aa
NA	NA	TRBV5-1	TRBJ2-5	TGCGCCAGCAGCCTGGACAGTTCCCGGGAGACCCAGTACTTC	CASSLDSSRETQYF
NA	TRBD1	TRBV5-1	TRBJ1-2	TGCGCCAGCAGCCCGGGACAGGGAGATGGCTACACCTTC	CASSPGQGDGYTF
NA	NA	TRBV11-2	TRBJ2-3	TGTGCCAGCAGCCCGGGGACGACCACAGATACGCAGTATTTT	CASSPGTTTDTQYF
NA	TRBD1	TRBV27	TRBJ1-5	TGTGCCAGCAGTCTACAGGGGGCGGGTCAGCCCCAGCATTTT	CASSLQGAGQPQHF
NA	TRBD1	TRBV7-6	TRBJ1-2	TGTGCCAGCAGTCTCGGGACAGGGGGCGATCGCTATGGCTACACCTTC	CASSLGTGGDRYGYTF
NA	NA	TRBV7-2	TRBJ1-5	TGTGCCAGCAGCTTAGTTCGGAATCAGCCCCAGCATTTT	CASSLVRNQPQHF
once	NA	TRBV14	TRBJ1-5	TGTGCCAGCAGCCAACACATGGAGAGCAATCAGCCCCAGCATTTT	CASSQHMESNQPQHF
NA	TRBD1	TRBV19	TRBJ2-3	TGTGCCAGTAGAAGGGGGCAAAGTGCAGATACGCAGTATTTT	CASRRGQSADTQYF
NA	TRBD1	TRBV9	TRBJ1-2	TGTGCCAGCAGCAAACCAGGGGGCGGGTTAGATGGCTACACCTTC	CASSKPGGGLDGYTF
NA	TRBD2	TRBV6-2/TRBV6-3	TRBJ2-3	TGTGCCAGCAGTTACTCCCTGGGGGGACTAACCACAGATACGCAGTATTTT	CASSYSLGGLTTDTQYF
few	TRBD1	TRBV7-9	TRBJ1-5	TGTGCCAGCAGCTTAGGGACAGGGGGCAATCAGCCCCAGCATTTT	CASSLGTGGNQPQHF
NA	TRBD2	TRBV6-5	TRBJ2-5	TGTGCCAGCATTACGACTAGCGGGGGGGCGGAGACCCAGTACTTC	CASITTSGGAETQYF
NA	NA	TRBV5-1	TRBJ2-2	TGCGCCAGCAGCTTGAGACGGAACACCGGGGAGCTGTTTTTT	CASSLRRNTGELFF
NA	TRBD2	TRBV19	TRBJ2-5	TGTGCCAGTACTGCTAGCGGGGGCCAAGAGACCCAGTACTTC	CASTASGGQETQYF
once	TRBD2	TRBV6-1	TRBJ2-7	TGTGCCAGCAGTGAATTGGGGGTACTAGCGGGGGCTACCTACGAGCAGTACTTC	CASSELGVLAGATYEQYF
NA	NA	TRBV15	TRBJ1-2	TGTGCCACCAGCAGAGATCGTCTAGCAGGCTACACCTTC	CATSRDRLAGYTF
NA	TRBD2	TRBV10-3	TRBJ2-1	TGTGCCATCAGAACGGGACTAGCGGGGGGGTGGTCCAATGAGCAGTTCTTC	CAIRTGLAGGWSNEQFF
once	NA	TRBV14	TRBJ1-2	TGTGCCAGCAGCGAAGGACCTTTACGAGGGGCTAACTATGGCTACACCTTC	CASSEGPLRGANYGYTF
NA	NA	TRBV12-3/TRBV12-4	TRBJ2-1	TGTGCCAGCAGTTTCGCGGGGTCGGAGTTCTTC	CASSFAGSEFF
NA	NA	TRBV4-1	TRBJ1-5	TGCGCCAGCAGCCAAGAGGAGTCAGGTTATTCCCAGCATTTT	CASSQEESGYSQHF
NA	TRBD2	TRBV11-3	TRBJ2-2	TGTGCCAGCAGCTATAGCGGGGGAGCTCACACCGGGGAGCTGTTTTTT	CASSYSGGAHTGELFF
NA	NA	TRBV6-1	TRBJ1-2	TGTGCCAGCAGTGAATCGAGGGCTTACTATGGCTACACCTTC	CASSESRAYYGYTF
NA	NA	TRBV18	TRBJ2-5	TGTGCCAGCTCACCACCGTCAGTACAAGAGACCCAGTACTTC	CASSPPSVQETQYF
NA	TRBD2	TRBV4-2	TRBJ2-5	TGTGCCAGCAGCCTCCCCGGCGGGGGGCAAGAGACCCAGTACTTC	CASSLPGGGQETQYF
once	NA	TRBV11-2	TRBJ2-5	TGTGCCAGCAGCTACTTAACAGGGTTTAAGAAGGAGACCCAGTACTTC	CASSYLTGFKKETQYF
NA	NA	TRBV7-6	TRBJ2-7	TGTGCCAGCAGCTTGGTCCTCCGCGAGCAGTACTTC	CASSLVLREQYF
NA	NA	TRBV2	TRBJ2-7	TGTGCCAGCAGTGACCCCAGGGCCCACGAGCAGTACTTC	CASSDPRAHEQYF
NA	NA	TRBV15	TRBJ1-5	TGTGCCACCAGCAGAGATCGCACGATTTCCCAGCCCCAGCATTTT	CATSRDRTISQPQHF
NA	NA	TRBV7-9	TRBJ2-3	TGTGCCAGCAGCTTTAGGAGCGAGGGAAGCACAGATACGCAGTATTTT	CASSFRSEGSTDTQYF
NA	TRBD1	TRBV9	TRBJ1-6	TGTGCCAGCAGCGGGACAGGGTCCTATAATTCACCCCTCCACTTT	CASSGTGSYNSPLHF
NA	NA	TRBV4-1	TRBJ2-3	TGCGCCAGCAGCTTCAGCGGAGGCACAGATACGCAGTATTTT	CASSFSGGTDTQYF
NA	TRBD1	TRBV9	TRBJ1-2	TGTGCCAGCAGCGTTGGGGGACAGGGGTTAAATGGCTACACCTTC	CASSVGGQGLNGYTF
NA	TRBD1	TRBV2	TRBJ1-5	TGTGCCAGCACGGACGGGACAGCCTATCAGCCCCAGCATTTT	CASTDGTAYQPQHF
NA	NA	TRBV5-1	TRBJ2-7	TGCGCCAGCAGCTTGAGTAGGGATGGGGCCTACGAGCAGTACTTC	CASSLSRDGAYEQYF
NA	TRBD1	TRBV19	TRBJ2-7	TGTGCCAGTAGTCCGGCAGGGGGTTCCTACGAGCAGTACTTC	CASSPAGGSYEQYF
NA	TRBD1	TRBV18	TRBJ1-2	TGTGCCAGCTCACCTGGGACAGGGAATGGCTACACCTTC	CASSPGTGNGYTF
NA	NA	TRBV12-3/TRBV12-4	TRBJ2-1	TGTGCCAGCAGTTTCGAGGCCTACAATGAGCAGTTCTTC	CASSFEAYNEQFF
NA	NA	TRBV18	TRBJ2-7	TGTGCCAGCCGGCGGGACGGGAACCCCGACGAGCAGTACTTC	CASRRDGNPDEQYF
NA	TRBD1	TRBV6-5	TRBJ2-7	TGTGCCAGCAGTTACCGGGACAGGGGTCCCTACGAGCAGTACTTC	CASSYRDRGPYEQYF
once	TRBD1	TRBV4-2	TRBJ2-6	TGTGCCAGCAGCCAAATGACAGGGTTCGGGGCCAACGTCCTGACTTTC	CASSQMTGFGANVLTF
NA	TRBD1	TRBV19	TRBJ1-5	TGTGCCAGTACCCTGGGGGTCAGGGGGCAGCCCCAGCATTTT	CASTLGVRGQPQHF
NA	NA	TRBV19	TRBJ2-5	TGTGCCAGTAGTGGTTCCCGTCGAGAGACCCAGTACTTC	CASSGSRRETQYF
NA	NA	TRBV6-5	TRBJ1-2	TGTGCCAGCAGTTATGGGGACGAGGGCTACACCTTC	CASSYGDEGYTF
NA	NA	TRBV7-9	TRBJ1-1	TGTGCCAGCAGCTTAGAGGCAGGGCTCACTGAAGCTTTCTTT	CASSLEAGLTEAFF
NA	TRBD2	TRBV6-5	TRBJ2-7	TGTGCCAGCAGTTCCCCTAGCGGGGGTTACGAGCAGTACTTC	CASSSPSGGYEQYF
NA	NA	TRBV6-1	TRBJ1-5	TGTGCCAGCAGTGAGTGGGGTCAGCCCCAGCATTTT	CASSEWGQPQHF
NA	NA	TRBV9	TRBJ1-2	TGTGCCAGCAGTCCGGACAACCTGAGCTATGGCTACACCTTC	CASSPDNLSYGYTF